These 26 T cell receptor beta chains were sequenced from one sample in a study of blood T cells in healthy people across ages. A second PCR, run for about 7 to 11 cycles, used a sample-barcoded 5' primer plus a J-beta primer mix. A single record per CDR3 protein comes from TCRdb applying MiXCR to the 5' RACE reads. The sample carries roughly 2 million distinct CDR3 sequences, about 49% recorded once. Sequenced: blood. These receptors all come from a middle-aged woman in good health.

This chain joins TRBV7-9 and TRBJ1-2; 8 bases match TRBD1. Germline loops: CDR1 SEHNR, CDR2 FQNEAQ (reference sequence). The CDR3 sequence is 13 residues long. V lost 5 bases to trimming and J lost 9 bases; unmatched junction nucleotides: 8. The CDR3 is CASSTETGVRYTF. CDR3 DNA sequence: TGTGCCAGCAGCACGGAGACAGGGGTACGCTACACCTTC.

The gene calls are TRBV3-1 and TRBJ1-4; the D is unclear. CDR1 is LGHDT and CDR2 is YNNKEL in the germline V gene (reference sequence). The CDR3 is 17 amino acids. V gave up 6 bases and J gave up 0 bases, with 17 bases separating them. The CDR3: CASRKGQQYTTNEKLFF. As DNA, the CDR3 is TGTGCCAGCAGAAAAGGGCAGCAGTATACAACTAATGAAAAACTGTTTTTT.

This sequence joins TRBV20-1 and TRBJ2-4; 10 bases are a match to TRBD1. CDR3 length equals 15 residues. V lost 3 bases to trimming and J lost 6 bases; unmatched junction nucleotides: 8. Germline loops: CDR1 DFQATT, CDR2 SNEGSKA (reference sequence). CDR3 protein: CSASGGTGVLNIQYF. CDR3 coding DNA: TGCAGTGCTAGCGGCGGGACAGGGGTCCTAAACATTCAGTACTTC.

The chain has TRBV20-1 and TRBJ1-2; D might be TRBD1 (5 bases). Germline assignment: CDR1 DFQATT and CDR2 SNEGSKA (reference sequence). Trimming removed 3 bases at V and 4 bases at J, with 15 bases between. This CDR3 comprises 14 residues. CDR3 coding DNA: TGCAGTGCTAGGGGCGGGGGGTTTCCCTATGGCTACACCTTC. It encodes CSARGGGFPYGYTF.

The chain couples TRBV11-2 to TRBJ1-2, with a tentative D call TRBD1 (6 bases). The CDR3 consists of 16 residues. Between the trimmed V and J ends, which lost 4 bases and 4 bases, there was a span of 19 bases. The germline V gene encodes CDR1 SGHAT and CDR2 FQNNGV. The CDR3 nucleotides are TGTGCCAGCAGCTCGTGGACAGTACTCGGGGGCTATGGCTACACCTTC. This codes for CASSSWTVLGGYGYTF.

The gene calls are TRBV3-1 and TRBJ2-3; possible D gene TRBD2, 6 bases. Between the trimmed V and J ends, which lost 2 bases and 0 bases, there was a span of 12 bases. Germline values: CDR1 LGHDT, CDR2 YNNKEL (reference sequence). There are 16 residues in the CDR3. The CDR3: CASSQRQGGSTDTQYF. In DNA form, the CDR3 reads TGTGCCAGCAGCCAAAGGCAGGGAGGTAGCACAGATACGCAGTATTTT.

The gene calls are TRBV3-1 and TRBJ2-1; 7 bases match TRBD2. The CDR3 is 17 amino acids. CDR1 LGHDT and CDR2 YNNKEL come from the germline V gene (reference sequence). V trimming: 0 bases; J trimming: 12 bases; junction bases outside the gene matches: 17. The DNA of the CDR3 is TGTGCCAGCAGCCAAGACATCACGGGACTACCAGCCATTACGCAGTTCTTC. It translates to CASSQDITGLPAITQFF.

The chain carries TRBV9 and TRBJ2-7, with TRBD1 identical over 9 bases. This CDR3 has 14 residues. Germline V gene data show CDR1 as SGDLS and CDR2 as YYNGEE. V lost 4 bases and J lost 4; bases outside the gene matches: 6. The CDR3 loop is CASSPLTGGYEQYF. CDR3 DNA: TGTGCCAGCAGCCCGCTGACAGGGGGGTACGAGCAGTACTTC.

A few counts support this clonotype. The chain carries TRBV2 and TRBJ2-4, with D possibly being TRBD2 (6 bases). This CDR3 contains 13 residues. The germline V gene encodes CDR1 SNHLY and CDR2 FYNNEI. Trimming took 5 bases from V and 6 from J, leaving 11 bases between them. CDR3 DNA: TGTGCCAGCAGTCCCGGGGACTTAAACATTCAGTACTTC. This translates into CASSPGDLNIQYF.

The chain employs TRBV20-1 and TRBJ2-3; D remains ambiguous. Germline V gene data show CDR1 as DFQATT and CDR2 as SNEGSKA (reference sequence). The ends were cut back, 3 bases at V and 1 base at J, with 11 bases in the middle. The CDR3 covers 14 residues. The CDR3 DNA reads as TGCAGTGCTAGTCCTTTCTCAGGCACAGATACGCAGTATTTT. This gives the protein CSASPFSGTDTQYF.

Comments on this clonotype: The junction departs from germline at one end; a sequencing error may be responsible. The V and J genes are TRBV9 and TRBJ1-2, with a tentative D call TRBD1 (5 bases). In germline, CDR1 is SGDLS, CDR2 YYNGEE. The CDR3 totals 15 residues. The CDR3 protein is CAGSVEGTPNYGYTF. DNA for the CDR3: TGTGCCGGCAGCGTAGAGGGGACTCCTAACTATGGCTACACCTTC.

The rearrangement uses TRBV6-2 or TRBV6-3 and TRBJ1-2; D is perhaps TRBD1 (5 bases). The V gene's germline CDR1 is MNHEY and CDR2 SVGEGT. V was clipped by 2 bases and J by 3 bases, with 10 bases between them. The CDR3 loop spans 14 amino acids. DNA for the CDR3: TGTGCCAGCAGTTACCTGTCGACAGACTATGGCTACACCTTC. Protein sequence: CASSYLSTDYGYTF.

The V call is TRBV20-1, the J call TRBJ2-1; D remains unclear. V lost 7 bases to trimming and J lost 2 bases, with 9 bases between them. CDR1 and CDR2 from the germline V gene are DFQATT and SNEGSKA (reference sequence). There are 12 residues in the CDR3. This CDR3 reads CSVANTYNEQFF. CDR3 DNA sequence: TGCAGTGTGGCTAATACCTACAATGAGCAGTTCTTC.

V is TRBV27 and J is TRBJ2-1; D is possibly TRBD1 (6 bases). CDR3 length: 16 amino acids. V lost 1 base and J lost 8, with 18 bases in between. Germline CDR1 reads MNHEY; CDR2 reads SMNVEV (reference sequence). The CDR3 DNA sequence: TGTGCCAGCAGTTTATGGGGGCCGGGCGCATCCGATGAGCAGTTCTTC. This encodes CASSLWGPGASDEQFF.

The sample holds a few counts of this clonotype. The rearrangement uses TRBV7-2 and TRBJ1-2; 7 nucleotides align to TRBD1. The germline V gene encodes CDR1 SGHTA and CDR2 FQGNSA. The CDR3 is made up of 16 amino acids. J was trimmed by 8 bases and V by 2 bases; bases with no gene match: 14. The CDR3 bases are TGTGCCAGCAGCTTACGAGGGGGCGACCTCCAACGGGGCTACACCTTC. It encodes CASSLRGGDLQRGYTF. The whole variable domain, filled in from reference TRBV7-2 and TRBJ1-2, reads GAGVSQSPSNKVTEKGKDVELRCDPISGHTALYWYRQSLGQGLEFLIYFQGNSAPDKSGLPSDRFSAERTGGSVSTLTIQRTQQEDSAVYLCASSLRGGDLQRGYTFGSGTRLTVV.

This clonotype was recorded once. This chain connects TRBV6-5 to TRBJ1-6, with a weak D call TRBD1 (5 bases). Trimming removed 2 bases at V and 9 bases at J, with 14 bases between. The CDR3 is 15 residues long. In germline, CDR1 is MNHEY, CDR2 SVGAGI. The CDR3 loop is CASSYVGHNGSPLHF. The CDR3 bases are TGTGCCAGCAGTTACGTGGGGCACAACGGTTCACCCCTCCACTTT.

This chain connects TRBV6-6 to TRBJ2-5; 9 bases map to TRBD2. The germline V gene has CDR1 MNHNY and CDR2 SVGAGI (reference sequence). V was clipped by 7 bases and J by 9 bases; unmatched bases: 12. This CDR3 comprises 14 residues. The CDR3 reads CASILTSGEGAQYF. Here the CDR3 DNA reads TGTGCCAGCATCTTGACTAGCGGTGAGGGGGCCCAGTACTTC.

This chain links TRBV9 with TRBJ2-3, with D unclear. Trimming removed 0 bases from V and 3 bases from J, with 11 bases in between. The CDR3 contains 15 residues. Germline values: CDR1 SGDLS, CDR2 YYNGEE. The CDR3 DNA follows: TGTGCCAGCAGCGTAGGAGTCCACGGGACAGATACGCAGTATTTT. It codes for CASSVGVHGTDTQYF.

The chain employs TRBV20-1 and TRBJ1-6; D remains unclear. The V and J ends lost 4 bases and 0 bases respectively, with 22 bases between them. The CDR3 spans 19 residues. CDR1 and CDR2 (germline): DFQATT, SNEGSKA (reference sequence). The CDR3 loop reads CSANPLITTKSSYNSPLHF. The DNA for the CDR3 is TGCAGTGCTAATCCTTTGATTACAACTAAGAGCTCCTATAATTCACCCCTCCACTTT.

The table lists this clonotype with a count of one. This chain joins TRBV7-9 and TRBJ1-2; possible D gene TRBD1, 6 bases. V lost 5 bases to trimming and J lost 2 bases, with 30 bases between them. CDR1 and CDR2 (germline): SEHNR, FQNEAQ (reference sequence). The CDR3 runs to 20 residues. CDR3 region: CASSPTTFGGHSSNNYGYTF. CDR3 nucleotides: TGTGCCAGCAGCCCCACGACATTCGGGGGGCACAGTTCTAACAACTATGGCTACACCTTC.

This chain joins TRBV19 and TRBJ2-5; TRBD2 might be the D (6 bases). CDR1 LNHDA and CDR2 SQIVND come from the germline V gene (reference sequence). CDR3 size: 15 residues. V gave up 4 bases and J gave up 5 bases, with 17 bases separating them. The CDR3, as DNA: TGTGCCAGTAGTAACTGGGGGGTTACTGGTGAGACCCAGTACTTC. Its protein is CASSNWGVTGETQYF. The full variable domain, with the rest looked up from reference TRBV19 and TRBJ2-5, is DGGITQSPKYLFRKEGQNVTLSCEQNLNHDAMYWYRQDPGQGLRLIYYSQIVNDFQKGDIAEGYSVSREKKESFPLTVTSAQKNPTAFYLCASSNWGVTGETQYFGPGTRLLVL.

The chain links TRBV7-2 to TRBJ1-1; no clear D. In germline, CDR1 is SGHTA, CDR2 FQGNSA. The V end lost 1 base, the J end lost 5 bases, and 11 bases lay between the germline ends. There are 14 residues in the CDR3. This CDR3 reads CASSLGLKTTEAFF. The CDR3 DNA follows: TGTGCCAGCAGCTTAGGTCTTAAAACGACTGAAGCTTTCTTT.

This sequence joins TRBV12-3 or TRBV12-4 and TRBJ1-1; D gene ambiguous. The CDR3 length is 14 residues. V dropped 6 bases and J dropped 1 base, with 12 bases sitting between them. Written as DNA, the CDR3 is TGTGCCAGCAGCCCTTCGATGGGGAACACTGAAGCTTTCTTT. It yields the protein CASSPSMGNTEAFF.

The rearrangement uses TRBV6-1 and TRBJ2-4, with a possible D match to TRBD2 (5 bases). The J call is in doubt because the DNA end fits TRBJ2-5 better. The CDR3 length is 13 residues. Germline V gene data show CDR1 as MNHNS and CDR2 as SASEGT. CDR3 in DNA: TGTGCCAGCAGTGCGTCTAGCAGGGAGACCCAGTACTTC. The encoded protein is CASSASSRETQYF.

This clonotype was seen a single time. The chain carries TRBV11-2 and TRBJ2-5; 9 bases line up with TRBD1. Matching the DNA end better, TRBJ2-7 makes the J call doubtful. The CDR3 is made up of 13 amino acids. The V gene's germline CDR1 is SGHAT and CDR2 FQNNGV. CDR3 region: CASTGTGPYEQYF. The CDR3 coding sequence is TGTGCCAGCACCGGGACAGGGCCCTACGAGCAGTACTTC.

This clonotype has only one observation. This sequence joins TRBV7-9 and TRBJ2-1, with 9 bases matching TRBD1. The end of the DNA aligns better with TRBJ2-7, so the J call may be wrong. The CDR3 covers 17 residues. The germline gives CDR1 SEHNR, CDR2 FQNEAQ (reference sequence). The CDR3 DNA reads as TGTGCCAGCAGCTTACCGGGACAGGGTTCGGGCTACAATGAGCAGTACTTC. It codes for CASSLPGQGSGYNEQYF.